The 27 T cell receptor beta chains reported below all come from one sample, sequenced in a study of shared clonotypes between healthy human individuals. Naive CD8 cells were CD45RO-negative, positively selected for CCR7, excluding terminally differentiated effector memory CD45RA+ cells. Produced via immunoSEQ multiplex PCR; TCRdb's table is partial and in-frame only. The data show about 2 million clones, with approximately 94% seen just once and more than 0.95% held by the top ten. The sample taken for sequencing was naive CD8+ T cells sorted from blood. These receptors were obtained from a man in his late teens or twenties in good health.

The CDR3 DNA is TGCGCCAGCAGTCACTGCTGTAGGGAGCCAACCTATCAGCCCCAGCATTTT. Its translation is CASSHCCREPTYQPQHF. The chain couples TRBV23-1 to TRBJ1-5, with D unclear. TRBV23-1 qualifies as an ORF whose function is uncertain. The CDR3 is 17 amino acids. The V end lost 3 bases, the J end lost 5 bases, and 20 bases lay between the germline ends.

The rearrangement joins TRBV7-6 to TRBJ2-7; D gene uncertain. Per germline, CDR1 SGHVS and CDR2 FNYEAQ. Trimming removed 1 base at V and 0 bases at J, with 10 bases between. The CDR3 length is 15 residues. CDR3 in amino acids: CASSLEGFGSYEQYF. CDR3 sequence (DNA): TGTGCCAGCAGCTTAGAGGGATTTGGCTCCTACGAGCAGTACTTC.

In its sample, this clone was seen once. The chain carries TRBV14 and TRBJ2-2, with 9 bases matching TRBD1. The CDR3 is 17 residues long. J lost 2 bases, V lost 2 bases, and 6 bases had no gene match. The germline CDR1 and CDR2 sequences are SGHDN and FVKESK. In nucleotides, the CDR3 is TGTGCCAGCAGCCAATGGGACAGGGCACACAACACCGGGGAGCTGTTTTTT. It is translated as CASSQWDRAHNTGELFF.

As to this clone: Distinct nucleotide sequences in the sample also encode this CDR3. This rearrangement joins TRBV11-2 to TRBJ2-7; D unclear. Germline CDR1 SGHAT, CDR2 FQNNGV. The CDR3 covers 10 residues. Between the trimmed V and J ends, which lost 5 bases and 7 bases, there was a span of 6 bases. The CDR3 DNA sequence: TGTGCCAGCAGCCACTATGAGCAGTACTTC. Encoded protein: CASSHYEQYF.

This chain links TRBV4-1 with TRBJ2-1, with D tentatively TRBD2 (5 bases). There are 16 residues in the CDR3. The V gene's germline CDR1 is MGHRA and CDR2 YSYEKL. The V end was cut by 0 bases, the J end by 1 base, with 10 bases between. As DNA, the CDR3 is TGCGCCAGCAGCCAAGATCCGGGGAATTCCTACAATGAGCAGTTCTTC. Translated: CASSQDPGNSYNEQFF.

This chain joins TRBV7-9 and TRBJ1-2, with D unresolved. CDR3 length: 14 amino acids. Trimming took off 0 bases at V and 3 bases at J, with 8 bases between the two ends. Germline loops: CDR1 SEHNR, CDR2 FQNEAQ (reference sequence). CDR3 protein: CASSLAIQDYGYTF. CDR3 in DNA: TGTGCCAGCAGCTTAGCTATTCAGGACTATGGCTACACCTTC. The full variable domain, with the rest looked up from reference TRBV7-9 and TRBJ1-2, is DTGVSQNPRHKITKRGQNVTFRCDPISEHNRLYWYRQTLGQGPEFLTYFQNEAQLEKSRLLSDRFSAERPKGSFSTLEIQRTEQGDSAMYLCASSLAIQDYGYTFGSGTRLTVV.

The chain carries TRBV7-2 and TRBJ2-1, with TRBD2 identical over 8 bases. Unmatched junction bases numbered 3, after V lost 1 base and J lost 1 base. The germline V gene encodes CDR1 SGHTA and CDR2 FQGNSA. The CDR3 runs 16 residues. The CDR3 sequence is CASSLVAGGSYNEQFF. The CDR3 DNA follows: TGTGCCAGCAGCTTAGTGGCGGGAGGTTCCTACAATGAGCAGTTCTTC.

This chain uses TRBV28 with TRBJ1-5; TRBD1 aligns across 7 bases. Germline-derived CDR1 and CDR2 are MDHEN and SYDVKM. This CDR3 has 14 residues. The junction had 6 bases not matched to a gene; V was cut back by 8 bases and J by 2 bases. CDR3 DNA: TGTGCCAGCTACGACAGGGTAGGCAATCAGCCCCAGCATTTT. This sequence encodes CASYDRVGNQPQHF.

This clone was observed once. The CDR3 nucleotides are TGTGCCAGTAGTCGGGACGGATACAATGAGCAGTTCTTC. Its protein product is CASSRDGYNEQFF. The chain employs TRBV19 and TRBJ2-1, with D perhaps given as TRBD1 or TRBD2 (5 bases each). Germline V gene data show CDR1 as LNHDA and CDR2 as SQIVND (reference sequence). CDR3 length: 13 amino acids. The ends were cut back, 5 bases at V and 4 bases at J, with 9 bases in the middle.

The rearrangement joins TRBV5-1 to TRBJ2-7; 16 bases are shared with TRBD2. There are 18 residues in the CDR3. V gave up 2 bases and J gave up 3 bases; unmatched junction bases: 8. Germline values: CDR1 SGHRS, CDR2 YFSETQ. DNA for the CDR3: TGCGCCAGCAGCTTTGGGACTAGCGGGAGGGATTCGCACTACGAGCAGTACTTC. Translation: CASSFGTSGRDSHYEQYF.

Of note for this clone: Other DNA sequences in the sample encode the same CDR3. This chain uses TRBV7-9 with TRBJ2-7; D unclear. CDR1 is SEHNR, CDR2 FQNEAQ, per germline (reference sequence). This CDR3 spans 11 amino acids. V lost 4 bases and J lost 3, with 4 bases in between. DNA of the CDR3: TGTGCCAGCAGCTCTGACTACGAGCAGTACTTC. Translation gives CASSSDYEQYF.

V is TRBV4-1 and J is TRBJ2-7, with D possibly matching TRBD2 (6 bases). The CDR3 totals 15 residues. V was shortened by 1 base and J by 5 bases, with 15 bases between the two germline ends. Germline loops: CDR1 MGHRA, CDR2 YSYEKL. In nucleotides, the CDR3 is TGCGCCAGCAGCCAAGTTGGAGGGAGAGGACACGAGCAGTACTTC. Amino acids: CASSQVGGRGHEQYF.

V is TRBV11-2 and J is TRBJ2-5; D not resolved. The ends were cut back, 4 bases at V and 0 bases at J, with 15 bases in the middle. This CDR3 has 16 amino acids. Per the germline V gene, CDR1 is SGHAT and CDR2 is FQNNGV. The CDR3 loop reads CASSSGPHADQETQYF. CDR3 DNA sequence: TGTGCCAGCAGCTCCGGGCCGCACGCGGACCAAGAGACCCAGTACTTC.

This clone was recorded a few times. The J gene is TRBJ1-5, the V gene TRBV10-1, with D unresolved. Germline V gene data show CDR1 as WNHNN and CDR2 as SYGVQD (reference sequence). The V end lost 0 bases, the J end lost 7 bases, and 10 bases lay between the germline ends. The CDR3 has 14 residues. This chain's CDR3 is CASSESISGQPQHF. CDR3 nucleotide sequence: TGCGCCAGCAGTGAGTCCATTTCGGGACAGCCCCAGCATTTT.

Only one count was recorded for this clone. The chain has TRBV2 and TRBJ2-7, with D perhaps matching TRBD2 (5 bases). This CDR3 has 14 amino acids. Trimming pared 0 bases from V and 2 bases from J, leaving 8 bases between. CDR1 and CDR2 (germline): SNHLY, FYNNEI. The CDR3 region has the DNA TGTGCCAGCAGTGAAGCGGTAGCGCCCTACGAGCAGTACTTC. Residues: CASSEAVAPYEQYF.

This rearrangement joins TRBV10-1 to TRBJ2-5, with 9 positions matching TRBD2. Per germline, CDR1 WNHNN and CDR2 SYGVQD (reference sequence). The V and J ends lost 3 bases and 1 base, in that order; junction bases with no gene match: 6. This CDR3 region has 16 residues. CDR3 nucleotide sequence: TGCGCCAGCAGTGAAGTTGGAGCGGGGGGCCAAGAGACCCAGTACTTC. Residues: CASSEVGAGGQETQYF.

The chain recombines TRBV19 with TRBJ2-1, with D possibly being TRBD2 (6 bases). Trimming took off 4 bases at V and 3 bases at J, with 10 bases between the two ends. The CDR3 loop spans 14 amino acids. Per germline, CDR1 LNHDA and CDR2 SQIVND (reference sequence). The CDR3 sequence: CASSRRESYNEQFF. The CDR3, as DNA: TGTGCCAGTAGTAGGCGGGAAAGCTACAATGAGCAGTTCTTC.

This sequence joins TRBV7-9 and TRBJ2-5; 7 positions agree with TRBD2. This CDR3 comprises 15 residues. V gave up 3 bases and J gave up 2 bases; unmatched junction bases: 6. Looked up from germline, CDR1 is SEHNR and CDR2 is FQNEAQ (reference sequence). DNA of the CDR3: TGTGCCAGCAGCTTCGTCAGCGGGACTCAAGAGACCCAGTACTTC. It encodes CASSFVSGTQETQYF.

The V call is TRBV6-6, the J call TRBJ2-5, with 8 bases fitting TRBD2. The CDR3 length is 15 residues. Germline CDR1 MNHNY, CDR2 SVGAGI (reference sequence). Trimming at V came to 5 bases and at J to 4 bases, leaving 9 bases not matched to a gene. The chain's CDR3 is CASSTSGRGVETQYF. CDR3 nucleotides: TGTGCCAGCAGTACTAGCGGTAGAGGTGTAGAGACCCAGTACTTC.

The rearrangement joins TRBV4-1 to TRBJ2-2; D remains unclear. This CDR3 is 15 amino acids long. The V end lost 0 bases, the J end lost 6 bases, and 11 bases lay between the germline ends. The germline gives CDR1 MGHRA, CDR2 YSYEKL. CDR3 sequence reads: CASSQDSAPPGELFF. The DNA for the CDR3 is TGCGCCAGCAGCCAAGACTCGGCGCCCCCCGGGGAGCTGTTTTTT.

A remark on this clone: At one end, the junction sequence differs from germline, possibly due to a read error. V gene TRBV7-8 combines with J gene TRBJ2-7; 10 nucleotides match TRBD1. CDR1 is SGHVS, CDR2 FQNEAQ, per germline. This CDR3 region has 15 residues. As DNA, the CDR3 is TGTGCCAGCAGCTTGGGACAGGGGATCTCCCACGAGCAGTACTTC. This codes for CASSLGQGISHEQYF.

CDR3 region: CASSFGSGNTIYF. The CDR3 nucleotides read TGTGCCAGCAGCTTCGGCTCTGGAAACACCATATATTTT. This chain joins TRBV7-9 and TRBJ1-3; D unclear. This CDR3 spans 13 amino acids. The germline V gene has CDR1 SEHNR and CDR2 FQNEAQ (reference sequence). Trimming left V 3 bases short and J 0 bases short, with 3 bases between.

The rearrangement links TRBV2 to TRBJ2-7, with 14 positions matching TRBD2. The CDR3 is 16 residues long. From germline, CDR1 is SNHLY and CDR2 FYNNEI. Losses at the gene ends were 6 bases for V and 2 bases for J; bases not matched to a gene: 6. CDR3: CASRGETSGRAYEQYF. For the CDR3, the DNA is TGTGCCAGCAGGGGAGAGACTAGCGGGAGGGCCTACGAGCAGTACTTC. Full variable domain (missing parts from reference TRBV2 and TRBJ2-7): EPEVTQTPSHQVTQMGQEVILRCVPISNHLYFYWYRQILGQKVEFLVSFYNNEISEKSEIFDDQFSVERPDGSNFTLKIRSTKLEDSAMYFCASRGETSGRAYEQYFGPGTRLTVT.

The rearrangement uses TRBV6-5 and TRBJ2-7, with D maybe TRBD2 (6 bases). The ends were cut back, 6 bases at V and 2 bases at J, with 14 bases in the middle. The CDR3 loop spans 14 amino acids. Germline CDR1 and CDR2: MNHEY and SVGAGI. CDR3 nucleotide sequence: TGTGCCAGCAGCATAAGCGGAGGGACCTACGAGCAGTACTTC. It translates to CASSISGGTYEQYF.

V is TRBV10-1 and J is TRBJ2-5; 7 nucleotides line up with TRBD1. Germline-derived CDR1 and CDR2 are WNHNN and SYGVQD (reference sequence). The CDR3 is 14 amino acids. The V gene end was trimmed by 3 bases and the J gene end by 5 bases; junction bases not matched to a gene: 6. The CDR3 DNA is TGCGCCAGCAGTGACGGACAGGTGACGGAGACCCAGTACTTC. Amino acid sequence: CASSDGQVTETQYF.

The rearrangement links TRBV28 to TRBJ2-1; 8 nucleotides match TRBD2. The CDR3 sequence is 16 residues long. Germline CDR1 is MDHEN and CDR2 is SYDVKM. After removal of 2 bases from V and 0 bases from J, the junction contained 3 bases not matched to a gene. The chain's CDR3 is CASSLERGSSYNEQFF. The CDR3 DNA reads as TGTGCCAGCAGTTTAGAGCGGGGGAGCTCCTACAATGAGCAGTTCTTC. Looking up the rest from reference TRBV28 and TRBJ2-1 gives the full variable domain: DVKVTQSSRYLVKRTGEKVFLECVQDMDHENMFWYRQDPGLGLRLIYFSYDVKMKEKGDIPEGYSVSREKKERFSLILESASTNQTSMYLCASSLERGSSYNEQFFGPGTRLTVL.

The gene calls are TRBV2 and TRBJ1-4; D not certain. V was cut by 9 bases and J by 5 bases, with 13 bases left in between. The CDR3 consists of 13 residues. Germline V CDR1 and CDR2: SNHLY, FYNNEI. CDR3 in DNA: TGTGCCAGTACAACATATCACAATGAAAAACTGTTTTTT. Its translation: CASTTYHNEKLFF.